Each of the 21 T cell receptor beta chains below was sequenced from the same sample in a study of cytomegalovirus exposure and HLA in healthy donors. 13 Jbeta primers and 60 Vbeta primers were used for the PCR. TCRdb's copy holds only in-frame clones and misses some; the assay was immunoSEQ multiplex PCR. The sample includes around 120,000 clones, roughly 70% of them seen just once. Sequencing was carried out using PBMCs. The source of these receptors is a middle-aged woman in good health and CMV-seronegative.

The J gene is TRBJ2-3, the V gene TRBV6-5; TRBD2 is a possible D gene (5 bases). This CDR3 comprises 16 residues. Germline CDR1 MNHEY, CDR2 SVGAGI. Trimming left V 3 bases short and J 4 bases short, with 17 bases between. The CDR3: CASSYSAHDRPDTQYF. The CDR3 region has the DNA TGTGCCAGCAGTTATAGCGCACACGATCGGCCAGATACGCAGTATTTT.

J is TRBJ2-1 and V is TRBV6-5, with TRBD1 as a possible D gene (6 bases). Trimming removed 6 bases from V and 6 bases from J, with 15 bases in between. Germline values: CDR1 MNHEY, CDR2 SVGAGI. This CDR3 has 14 amino acids. This CDR3 reads CASSPSRDTNEQFF. CDR3 nucleotide sequence: TGTGCCAGCAGCCCCAGCCGGGACACCAATGAGCAGTTCTTC.

In its sample, this clone was seen once. Different DNA sequences within this sample yield the same CDR3. The V and J genes are TRBV5-1 and TRBJ2-7; TRBD2 matches at 7 bases. CDR1 is SGHRS and CDR2 is YFSETQ in the germline V gene. Trimming took 1 base from V and 2 from J; bases not matched to a gene: 3. The CDR3 spans 14 residues. As DNA, the CDR3 is TGCGCCAGCAGCTTGCCCAGCGGGGCCTACGAGCAGTACTTC. Protein: CASSLPSGAYEQYF.

This chain uses TRBV2 with TRBJ1-2; D is perhaps TRBD1 (5 bases). Germline values: CDR1 SNHLY, CDR2 FYNNEI. Trimming pared 11 bases from V and 8 bases from J, leaving 9 bases between. The CDR3 spans 9 residues. CDR3 sequence reads: CAWGRGYTF. CDR3 in DNA: TGTGCCTGGGGCCGGGGCTACACCTTC.

This sequence joins TRBV7-2 and TRBJ2-1, with 10 bases fitting TRBD1. Per the germline V gene, CDR1 is SGHTA and CDR2 is FQGNSA. The CDR3 loop spans 14 amino acids. The V and J ends lost 5 bases and 8 bases, in that order; junction bases with no gene match: 6. The DNA of the CDR3 is TGTGCCAGCAGCACCGGGACAGGGGCCCATGAGCAGTTCTTC. Encoded protein: CASSTGTGAHEQFF.

The genes are TRBV6-5 and TRBJ2-1, with TRBD2 matching 7 bases. The trim removed 6 bases at V and 6 bases at J, leaving 11 bases unmatched. The CDR3 runs 15 residues. Germline V gene data show CDR1 as MNHEY and CDR2 as SVGAGI. For the CDR3, the DNA is TGTGCCAGCAGCCACCGGGGGGTACGGGCCAATGAGCAGTTCTTC. Translation gives CASSHRGVRANEQFF.

The rearrangement uses TRBV6-5 and TRBJ1-2; no clear D gene. From germline, CDR1 is MNHEY and CDR2 SVGAGI. This CDR3 is 11 amino acids long. The V and J ends lost 4 bases and 8 bases respectively, with 8 bases between them. The DNA for the CDR3 is TGTGCCAGCAGTTCCGCCAGGGGCTACACCTTC. Translating it yields CASSSARGYTF.

This clone was counted between two and nine times. The V gene is TRBV6-5, the J gene TRBJ2-5; D may be TRBD2 (6 bases). V lost 0 bases and J 1 base, leaving 9 bases between the germline ends. The V gene's germline CDR1 is MNHEY and CDR2 SVGAGI. The CDR3 loop spans 15 amino acids. CDR3 coding DNA: TGTGCCAGCAGTTACTCAGGAGGGACCCAAGAGACCCAGTACTTC. Translating it yields CASSYSGGTQETQYF.

The V call is TRBV9, the J call TRBJ2-7; D gene uncertain. The CDR3 loop spans 16 amino acids. The ends were cut back, 4 bases at V and 0 bases at J, with 17 bases in the middle. CDR1 and CDR2 (germline): SGDLS, YYNGEE. In DNA, the CDR3 is TGTGCCAGCAGCCCTCCATGGGCAGCCAGCTCCTACGAGCAGTACTTC. It yields the protein CASSPPWAASSYEQYF.

This clone was counted a single time. This chain links TRBV10-1 with TRBJ2-7, with D perhaps matching TRBD2 (5 bases). V was pared by 3 bases and J by 2 bases, with 17 bases between. CDR3 length equals 16 residues. The germline CDR1 and CDR2 sequences are WNHNN and SYGVQD (reference sequence). The CDR3 DNA follows: TGCGCCAGCAGTGATTCACCCGACGGGGTAACCTACGAGCAGTACTTC. Protein sequence: CASSDSPDGVTYEQYF.

This chain links TRBV5-6 with TRBJ1-1, with D possibly TRBD1 on 5 matching bases. The length of the CDR3 is 15 residues. Trimming removed 1 base at V and 1 base at J, with 11 bases between. Germline CDR1 reads SGHDT; CDR2 reads YYEEEE. The CDR3, as DNA: TGTGCCAGCAGCTTGTTTCGGGGGGAGAACACTGAAGCTTTCTTT. Protein: CASSLFRGENTEAFF.

As to this clone: The same CDR3 also results from other DNA sequences found in this sample. The V call is TRBV19, the J call TRBJ1-4; a weak D match, TRBD1 (5 bases). This CDR3 is 12 amino acids long. Germline V lookup: CDR1 LNHDA, CDR2 SQIVND (reference sequence). V was clipped by 2 bases and J by 8 bases, with 6 bases between them. This CDR3 is CASSIRGEKLFF. DNA of the CDR3: TGTGCCAGTAGTATAAGGGGAGAAAAACTGTTTTTT.

The chain employs TRBV5-5 and TRBJ2-7, with TRBD1 matching over 10 bases. The CDR3 is 15 amino acids. J was trimmed by 3 bases and V by 4 bases; bases with no gene match: 7. Germline-derived CDR1 and CDR2 are SGHKS and YYEKEE (reference sequence). The CDR3 loop reads CASSQGQGLDYEQYF. The CDR3 DNA sequence: TGTGCCAGCAGCCAGGGACAGGGGTTAGACTACGAGCAGTACTTC.

The chain employs TRBV5-1 and TRBJ2-1, with 7 nucleotides matching TRBD1. In germline, CDR1 is SGHRS, CDR2 YFSETQ. This CDR3 comprises 17 residues. Germline trimming cut 1 base from V and 0 bases from J; bases unmatched to any gene: 7. CDR3 DNA: TGCGCCAGCAGCTTGCGAACAGGGGATAGCTCCTACAATGAGCAGTTCTTC. This encodes CASSLRTGDSSYNEQFF.

CDR3 protein: CASSLASDSPLHF. The CDR3 DNA reads as TGTGCCAGCAGCTTAGCGTCGGATTCACCCCTCCACTTT. The chain links TRBV7-2 to TRBJ1-6; D gene uncertain. Germline V lookup: CDR1 SGHTA, CDR2 FQGNSA. The V gene lost 0 bases and the J gene lost 8 bases, with 5 bases spanning the gap. This CDR3 region has 13 residues.

The chain couples TRBV6-1 to TRBJ1-1; D is possibly TRBD1 (6 bases). V gave up 8 bases and J gave up 4 bases, with 20 bases separating them. The CDR3 is made up of 15 amino acids. From germline, CDR1 is MNHNS and CDR2 SASEGT. CDR3 coding DNA: TGTGCCAGCCTTCCTCAGCAGGGGCAGATCACTGAAGCTTTCTTT. Residues: CASLPQQGQITEAFF.

The gene calls are TRBV30 and TRBJ2-3; maybe TRBD2 (6 bases). Germline CDR1 is GTSNPN and CDR2 is SVGIG (reference sequence). This CDR3 comprises 15 residues. The V end was cut by 4 bases, the J end by 4 bases, with 18 bases between. The DNA of the CDR3 is TGTGCCTGGACCCTCGGGGGATCACGGGCAGATACGCAGTATTTT. Translation gives CAWTLGGSRADTQYF.

This clone is a singleton in its sample. Written as DNA, the CDR3 is TGTGCCAGCAGCTCGCGACAGGGGGCGCGTGGCTACACCTTC. The encoded protein is CASSSRQGARGYTF. The V and J genes are TRBV7-6 and TRBJ1-2, with 10 bases matching TRBD1. This CDR3 is built from 14 residues. J was trimmed by 7 bases and V by 4 bases; bases with no gene match: 6. Germline lookup yields CDR1 SGHVS and CDR2 FNYEAQ.

The J gene is TRBJ2-7, the V gene TRBV4-2; TRBD2 aligns across 10 bases. CDR3 length: 16 residues. After removal of 0 bases from V and 4 bases from J, the junction contained 6 bases not matched to a gene. Germline-derived CDR1 and CDR2 are LGHNA and YNFKEQ. The CDR3 nucleotides read TGTGCCAGCAGCCAAGAGGAGGGACTAGCGAAATACGAGCAGTACTTC. It is translated as CASSQEEGLAKYEQYF.

This clone showed up just a few times. The chain employs TRBV7-2 and TRBJ2-7; 10 bases line up with TRBD1. The junction had 9 bases not matched to a gene; V was cut back by 4 bases and J by 6 bases. Germline loops: CDR1 SGHTA, CDR2 FQGNSA. This CDR3 is 15 amino acids long. CDR3 residues: CASSYSGTGVREQYF. Written as DNA, the CDR3 is TGTGCCAGCAGCTACAGCGGGACAGGGGTACGCGAGCAGTACTTC.

The chain carries TRBV5-6 and TRBJ2-2, with 9 positions matching TRBD1. J was trimmed by 6 bases and V by 2 bases; bases with no gene match: 8. The CDR3 spans 16 residues. Germline CDR1 reads SGHDT; CDR2 reads YYEEEE. The CDR3 DNA reads as TGTGCCAGCAGCTTCCGGGGACAGGGTTTGGCCGGGGAGCTGTTTTTT. Translating gives CASSFRGQGLAGELFF.